This is a list of T cell receptor beta chains from one sample in a study of CD8 T cells in Susac syndrome. TCRdb passed the immunoSEQ multiplex PCR reads through MiXCR, listing each CDR3 protein once. The table has some 160,000 distinct CDR3 sequences, 90% to 95% seen once; the top ten hold 0.1% to 0.12%. Source material: CD4+ T cells from PBMCs. These receptors all stem from a human donor with Susac syndrome. Both conserved end residues are part of each CDR3. The D gene is left open where the match is weak. The size entry is marked missing in some rows and otherwise reads once, few, many or a size class.

abundance: once
d_gene: TRBD1
j_gene: TRBJ1-3
v_gene: TRBV15
CDR3aa: CATSVGQGAGNTIYF
CDR3nt: TGTGCCACCAGCGTAGGACAGGGCGCTGGAAACACCATATATTTT

abundance: once
d_gene: -
j_gene: TRBJ2-7
v_gene: TRBV9
CDR3aa: CASSVVSYEQYF
CDR3nt: TGTGCCAGCAGCGTAGTAAGCTACGAGCAGTACTTC

abundance: -
d_gene: TRBD1
j_gene: TRBJ1-6
v_gene: TRBV15
CDR3aa: CATSRQTRTGNSPLHF
CDR3nt: TGTGCCACCAGCAGGCAGACGAGGACAGGGAATTCACCCCTCCACTTT

abundance: -
d_gene: TRBD1
j_gene: TRBJ1-5
v_gene: TRBV3-1
CDR3aa: CASSQGDRGGQPQHF
CDR3nt: TGTGCCAGCAGCCAAGGGGACAGGGGTGGACAGCCCCAGCATTTT

abundance: -
d_gene: -
j_gene: TRBJ1-1
v_gene: TRBV20-1
CDR3aa: CSFRGLNTEAFF
CDR3nt: TGCAGTTTCAGGGGTTTGAACACTGAAGCTTTCTTT

abundance: -
d_gene: -
j_gene: TRBJ1-2
v_gene: TRBV2
CDR3aa: CASSEDRYGYTF
CDR3nt: TGTGCCAGCAGTGAAGACAGATATGGCTACACCTTC

abundance: -
d_gene: -
j_gene: TRBJ2-5
v_gene: TRBV2
CDR3aa: CASSDGETQYF
CDR3nt: TGTGCCAGCAGTGACGGGGAGACCCAGTACTTC

abundance: -
d_gene: -
j_gene: TRBJ2-5
v_gene: TRBV5-4
CDR3aa: CASSPGPYSQETQYF
CDR3nt: TGTGCCAGCAGCCCGGGACCATACAGCCAAGAGACCCAGTACTTC

abundance: -
d_gene: -
j_gene: TRBJ2-3
v_gene: TRBV9
CDR3aa: CASSPQPSTDTQYF
CDR3nt: TGTGCCAGCAGCCCCCAGCCCTCCACAGATACGCAGTATTTT

abundance: -
d_gene: TRBD1
j_gene: TRBJ2-5
v_gene: TRBV29-1
CDR3aa: CSVKDRGYRETQYF
CDR3nt: TGCAGCGTCAAGGACAGGGGTTATCGAGAGACCCAGTACTTC

abundance: -
d_gene: -
j_gene: TRBJ2-7
v_gene: TRBV12-3/TRBV12-4
CDR3aa: CASRQQGSYEQYF
CDR3nt: TGTGCCAGCAGGCAACAGGGTTCCTACGAGCAGTACTTC

abundance: -
d_gene: TRBD1
j_gene: TRBJ2-7
v_gene: TRBV19
CDR3aa: CASSTRTGDHREQYF
CDR3nt: TGTGCCAGTAGTACCCGGACAGGGGACCATCGCGAGCAGTACTTC

abundance: -
d_gene: TRBD1
j_gene: TRBJ1-4
v_gene: TRBV3-1
CDR3aa: CASSVRQGREKLFF
CDR3nt: TGTGCCAGCAGCGTACGACAGGGGCGGGAAAAACTGTTTTTT

abundance: -
d_gene: -
j_gene: TRBJ2-5
v_gene: TRBV5-1
CDR3aa: CASRQKETQYF
CDR3nt: TGCGCCAGCAGACAGAAAGAGACCCAGTACTTC

abundance: -
d_gene: -
j_gene: TRBJ1-2
v_gene: TRBV9
CDR3aa: CASSVDRDPGYTF
CDR3nt: TGTGCCAGCAGCGTAGACAGGGATCCTGGCTACACCTTC

abundance: -
d_gene: -
j_gene: TRBJ2-1
v_gene: TRBV25-1
CDR3aa: CASTDSLSYNEQFF
CDR3nt: TGTGCCAGTACTGACTCGCTGTCCTACAATGAGCAGTTCTTC

abundance: -
d_gene: -
j_gene: TRBJ2-3
v_gene: TRBV7-3
CDR3aa: CASSPGSGDPDTQYF
CDR3nt: TGTGCCAGCAGCCCCGGGTCAGGGGATCCAGATACGCAGTATTTT

abundance: -
d_gene: -
j_gene: TRBJ2-7
v_gene: TRBV20-1
CDR3aa: CSARDRTGPYEQYF
CDR3nt: TGCAGTGCTAGAGATAGAACAGGCCCCTACGAGCAGTACTTC

abundance: -
d_gene: -
j_gene: TRBJ2-5
v_gene: TRBV2
CDR3aa: CASSKEETQYF
CDR3nt: TGTGCCAGCAGTAAGGAGGAGACCCAGTACTTC

abundance: few
d_gene: -
j_gene: TRBJ2-6
v_gene: TRBV7-2
CDR3aa: CASSLDGSGANVLTF
CDR3nt: TGTGCCAGCAGCTTAGATGGCTCTGGGGCCAACGTCCTGACTTTC

abundance: -
d_gene: -
j_gene: TRBJ1-1
v_gene: TRBV20-1
CDR3aa: CSALTGLKNTEAFF
CDR3nt: TGCAGTGCCCTAACAGGTCTGAAGAACACTGAAGCTTTCTTT

abundance: -
d_gene: TRBD1
j_gene: TRBJ1-2
v_gene: TRBV5-1
CDR3aa: CASSLQGADYGYTF
CDR3nt: TGCGCCAGCAGCTTGCAGGGGGCAGATTATGGCTACACCTTC

abundance: -
d_gene: -
j_gene: TRBJ1-2
v_gene: TRBV29-1
CDR3aa: CSVEGQGRFGYTF
CDR3nt: TGCAGCGTTGAAGGGCAGGGGCGTTTTGGCTACACCTTC

abundance: -
d_gene: -
j_gene: TRBJ2-1
v_gene: TRBV5-4
CDR3aa: CASSQDRAEQFF
CDR3nt: TGTGCCAGCAGCCAGGACAGAGCTGAGCAGTTCTTC

abundance: -
d_gene: TRBD1
j_gene: TRBJ2-7
v_gene: TRBV5-1
CDR3aa: CASSTRDRGTEQYF
CDR3nt: TGCGCCAGCAGCACCCGGGACAGGGGGACCGAGCAGTACTTC

abundance: -
d_gene: -
j_gene: TRBJ2-7
v_gene: TRBV3-1
CDR3aa: CASSQGHTSYEQYF
CDR3nt: TGTGCCAGCAGCCAGGGACACACGTCCTACGAGCAGTACTTC

abundance: -
d_gene: -
j_gene: TRBJ2-5
v_gene: TRBV5-8
CDR3aa: CASSPQVQTQYF
CDR3nt: TGTGCCAGCAGTCCACAGGTCCAGACCCAGTACTTC

abundance: -
d_gene: -
j_gene: TRBJ2-5
v_gene: TRBV24-1
CDR3aa: CATSDGQLETQYF
CDR3nt: TGTGCCACCAGTGATGGGCAGCTGGAGACCCAGTACTTC

abundance: once
d_gene: -
j_gene: TRBJ1-1
v_gene: TRBV7-2
CDR3aa: CASSPSSGQLNTEAFF
CDR3nt: TGTGCCAGCAGCCCCTCCTCCGGGCAGTTGAACACTGAAGCTTTCTTT

abundance: once
d_gene: TRBD2
j_gene: TRBJ2-1
v_gene: TRBV20-1
CDR3aa: CSAATGSGVYNEQFF
CDR3nt: TGCAGTGCCGCGACTGGGAGCGGGGTCTACAATGAGCAGTTCTTC

abundance: once
d_gene: -
j_gene: TRBJ1-5
v_gene: TRBV16
CDR3aa: CASSEGHPNQPQHF
CDR3nt: TGTGCCAGCAGCGAGGGACACCCCAATCAGCCCCAGCATTTT

abundance: -
d_gene: -
j_gene: TRBJ2-1
v_gene: TRBV19
CDR3aa: CASMGAGAQYNEQFF
CDR3nt: TGTGCCAGTATGGGGGCGGGGGCCCAATACAATGAGCAGTTCTTC